This section outlines one T cell receptor (beta chain) sequence together with its context. The antigen remains unidentified. It was CD45RO-negative cells, positively selected for CCR7, that made up naive CD8 cells, with terminally differentiated effector memory CD45RA+ cells excluded. The germline V gene has CDR1 SGDLS and CDR2 YYNGEE. With 4 bases removed from V and 6 bases from J, the gap between germline ends came to 11 bases. This CDR3 is 13 amino acids long. The data were taken from a study of shared clonotypes between healthy human individuals. Findings and caveats of the study: Sharing across four donors was seen in 4% to 5.5% of naive CD4 clonotypes.

The material for each subset, its genomic DNA, was split evenly across several immunoSEQ plates. Profiled with immunoSEQ multiplex PCR; TCRdb holds only in-frame clones, not every one. The table lists around 1,900,000 clones, 93% of them singletons. The chain has TRBV9 and TRBJ2-1; D is undetermined. The sequence was obtained from a man between 18 and 29 years old in good health. Some clones in this sample may be carry-over from other donors' samples. The sample taken for sequencing was naive CD8+ T cells from PBMCs. The DNA of the CDR3 is TGTGCCAGCAGCACTTGGACCCTCAATGAGCAGTTCTTC. Its protein product is CASSTWTLNEQFF.